A single TCR beta chain is shown here with its context. Its antigen is unknown. The data were taken from a study of T-cell reconstitution after alpha-beta-depleted transplantation in children. The authors prepared the TCRbeta library with unique molecular identifiers. In TCRdb, the PCR reads were re-called with MiXCR into one record per CDR3 protein. The data contain fewer than 500,000 distinct CDR3 sequences, roughly two fifths of them seen just once; the ten biggest clones take up under 35%. Study findings and constraints: The study reportedly traced alpha-beta T cells about two months after transplant to several hundred expanded graft clones. The authors attributed T-cell counts and diversity one year after transplant mostly to newly produced T cells. The study traced high day-60 TCRbeta diversity in some patients to surviving recipient T cells and thymic progenitors.

Trimming removed 6 bases from V and 0 bases from J, with 12 bases in between. Germline V gene data show CDR1 as MNHEY and CDR2 as SMNVEV (reference sequence). The CDR3 sequence is 14 residues long. The sample consisted of PBMCs, taken before TCRalphabeta/CD19-depleted stem cell transplant. The receptor comes from a girl aged 2 to 9 with aplastic anemia, due to receive a stem cell transplant. The chain couples TRBV27 to TRBJ2-7; weak D call: TRBD2 (5 bases). CDR3 sequence: CASRTAGGSYEQYF. CDR3 DNA sequence: TGTGCCAGCAGAACCGCCGGAGGCTCCTACGAGCAGTACTTC.